Following are 5 T cell receptor beta chains from one sample sequenced in a study of beta chain features in type 1 diabetes (dated by TCRdb to the late 2010s). Library preparation employed the immunoSEQ multiplex PCR assay. All of the isolated RNA was reverse transcribed with the High Capacity cDNA Reverse Transcription Kit, so expressed TCRB transcripts were sequenced. Not all clones reach the TCRdb copy of this immuneACCESS table, which keeps in-frame sequences only. Checked studies attribute under half of the gap to unresolved V genes and leave the rest unexplained. In this sample the table shows 400,000 to 500,000 clones, around 13% of which occur a single time. In total, the top ten clones hold under 0.04% of the sample. The sample comprised naive CD4+ T cells from blood. What the cell subset or site label conveys for this sample: true naive CD4+ T cells. These receptors originate from a man aged 25 to 40 in good health.

This rearrangement joins TRBV18 to TRBJ2-1; D possibly corresponds to TRBD1 (6 bases). The CDR3 runs 17 residues. CDR1 KGHSH and CDR2 LQKENI come from the germline V gene. V was trimmed by 3 bases and J by 1 base, leaving 16 bases between them. This CDR3 reads CASSPISGEWSYNEQFF. For the CDR3, the DNA is TGTGCCAGCTCACCTATTTCAGGGGAATGGTCCTACAATGAGCAGTTCTTC.

The chain couples TRBV15 to TRBJ2-5; possibly TRBD2 for D (5 bases). Trimming cost V 1 base and J 4 bases, with 7 bases left between them. The CDR3 extends over 13 amino acids. Per the germline V gene, CDR1 is LNHNV and CDR2 is YYDKDF (reference sequence). The CDR3 is CATSRVRGETQYF. CDR3 DNA: TGTGCCACCAGCAGAGTCCGGGGAGAGACCCAGTACTTC.

This clone was detected a few times. V gene TRBV9 combines with J gene TRBJ2-2; 9 bases align to TRBD2. Germline V CDR1 and CDR2: SGDLS, YYNGEE. The CDR3 is 17 amino acids. Trimming removed 2 bases from V and 7 bases from J; junction bases left unmatched: 12. The CDR3, as DNA: TGTGCCAGCAGCGTCCCCGATCTAGCGGGAAAGGTCGGGGAGCTGTTTTTT. Its protein product is CASSVPDLAGKVGELFF.

This rearrangement joins TRBV5-4 to TRBJ2-1; 7 bases agree with TRBD2. After removal of 2 bases from V and 0 bases from J, the junction contained 8 bases not matched to a gene. The CDR3 length is 17 residues. Looked up from germline, CDR1 is SGHNT and CDR2 is YYREEE (reference sequence). This CDR3 is CASSLSSGMSSYNEQFF. CDR3 in DNA: TGTGCCAGCAGCTTATCGAGCGGGATGAGCTCCTACAATGAGCAGTTCTTC.

V is TRBV21-1 and J is TRBJ2-7. TRBV21-1 is marked as a pseudogene. This CDR3 is built from 15 residues. This CDR3 reads CASRNPSSPPCEQYV. The CDR3 DNA reads TGTGCCAGCAGGAATCCGTCGTCCCCACCCTGCGAGCAGTACGTC.